This TCR beta chain was sequenced in a study of vaccination effects on CD4 cells after COVID-19 (dated by TCRdb to the early 2020s). Regarding the complete study: Each participant received two doses of an mRNA SARS-CoV-2 vaccine, either BNT162b2 or mRNA-1273. In both COVID-19 convalescent patients and infection-naive vaccine recipients, the study compared SARS-CoV-2 spike-specific CD4+ TCR repertoires from before mRNA vaccination with those from after it. The full study included 10 COVID-19 convalescent patients and a few SARS-CoV-2-naive healthy vaccine recipients. Cultures from other donors in the study were sequenced using the Oncomine TCR Beta short-read assay on an Illumina iSeq 100.

To identify antigen-specific CD4+ T cell clonotypes by their expansion, the ViraFEST assay first stimulated PBMC with viral peptide pools and then applied TCR sequencing. After about 10 days of culture, CD4+ T cells were isolated with the EasySep CD4+ T cell isolation kit. None of the healthy vaccine recipients had a prior SARS-CoV-2 infection, which was confirmed by nucleocapsid antibody tests that came back negative both before and after vaccination. Approximately 2 million PBMC per well were cultured with approximately 10 ug/ml peptides in IMDM containing approximately 4.6% human AB serum, 10 IU/ml IL-2 and gentamicin. On days 3 and 7, half of the culture medium was replaced with fresh IL-2-containing medium. Unless noted otherwise, every peptide stimulation condition was cultured in triplicate wells. PBMC were separated from whole blood using Ficoll-Paque Plus gradient centrifugation and were then either cryopreserved at -140C or used fresh. The overlapping peptide pools covered the spike proteins of SARS-CoV-2 as well as those of the common cold coronaviruses HCoV-NL63, HCoV-OC43 and HCoV-229E. Genomic DNA was extracted from cultured CD4+ T cells with the QIAamp micro DNA kit.

Library preparation used the immunoSEQ multiplex PCR assay. DNA from the cultured, isolated CD4+ T cells was subjected to TCR beta CDR3 sequencing. The published analysis was carried out like this. The analysis removed non-productive TCR sequences, trimmed reads to the CDR3 region, and retained only CDR3s that were 7 or more amino acids long. Antigen-specific clonotypes were identified with the MANAFEST web app by comparing expansion in peptide wells against reference cultures. For clones to be considered positive, expansion at FDR<0.05 versus reference and all other wells, an odds ratio above 5, and a frequency above 0.1% in two replicate wells were required. Cross-reactive clonotypes were defined as significantly expanded in SARS-CoV-2 spike wells and in at least one common cold coronavirus spike condition. CDR3 similarity was assessed by Levenshtein distance with the stringdist R package, and unrooted trees were built with ape in R 3.6.1. In TCRdb, the immuneACCESS table is reduced to in-frame sequences with V and J assigned. These tables do not hold every clone; where another copy was compared, an unresolved V gene accounts for under half, and the others remain unexplained. Clonal size and the V and J genes are those of that table, whereas D and trimming came from the DNA. For this sample the table gives 50,000 or so clones, of which 75% to 80% were detected only once. 5% to 7% of the sample goes to the ten largest clones.

To note about this clone: Its recognized antigen is unknown. Base quality data are lacking; no much larger clone is found one base away.

The germline V gene provides CDR1 SGHDT and CDR2 YYEEEE. Taken from cysteine to phenylalanine, the CDR3 has 15 residues. The retained sequence is limited to the CDR3, 45 bases, with the frame set at the first base. Relative to germline, V is 1 base shorter and J is 2 bases shorter, with 12 bases between their ends. Broader findings and caveats from the paper: Clones induced by infection and clones induced by vaccination both contracted markedly at late timepoints after vaccination, which fits with T cell responses waning over time. Limitations of the study were the small number of convalescent patients and the absence of early post-infection timepoints. In healthy vaccine recipients, vaccine-induced clones were almost all SARS-CoV-2 mono-reactive, with only 1 of 255 cross-reactive with common cold coronaviruses.

The TCR was taken from a human donor who received a COVID-19 vaccine. This chain is built from TRBV5-6 and TRBJ2-5; there is no confident call for the D gene. Sequencing was performed on CD4+ T cells from PBMCs cultured with HCoV-OC43 spike peptides, taken before COVID-19 vaccination. What the cell subset or site label conveys for this sample: HCoV-OC43 spike overlapping peptide pool stimulation. The CDR3 protein: CASSLYGTEQETQYF. The nucleotide sequence reads as follows: TGTGCCAGCAGCTTGTACGGTACAGAACAAGAGACCCAGTACTTC.